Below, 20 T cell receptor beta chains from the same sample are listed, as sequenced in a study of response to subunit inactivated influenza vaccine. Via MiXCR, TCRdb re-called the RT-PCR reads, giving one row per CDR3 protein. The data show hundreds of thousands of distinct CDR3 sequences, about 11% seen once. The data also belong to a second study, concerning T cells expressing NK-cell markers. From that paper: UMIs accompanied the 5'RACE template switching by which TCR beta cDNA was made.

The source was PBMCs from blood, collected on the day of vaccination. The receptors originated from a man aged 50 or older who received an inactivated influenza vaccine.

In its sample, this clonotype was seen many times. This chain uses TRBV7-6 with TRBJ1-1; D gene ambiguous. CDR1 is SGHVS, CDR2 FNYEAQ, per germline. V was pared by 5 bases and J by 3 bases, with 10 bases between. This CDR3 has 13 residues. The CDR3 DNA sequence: TGTGCCAGCAGCCGAAGTGGGGACACTGAAGCTTTCTTT. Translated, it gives CASSRSGDTEAFF.

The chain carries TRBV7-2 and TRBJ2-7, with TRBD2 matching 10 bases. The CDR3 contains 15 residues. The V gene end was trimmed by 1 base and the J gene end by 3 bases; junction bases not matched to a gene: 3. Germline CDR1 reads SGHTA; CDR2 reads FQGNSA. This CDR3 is CASSLDPSGGYEQYF. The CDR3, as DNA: TGTGCCAGCAGCTTAGATCCTAGCGGGGGCTACGAGCAGTACTTC.

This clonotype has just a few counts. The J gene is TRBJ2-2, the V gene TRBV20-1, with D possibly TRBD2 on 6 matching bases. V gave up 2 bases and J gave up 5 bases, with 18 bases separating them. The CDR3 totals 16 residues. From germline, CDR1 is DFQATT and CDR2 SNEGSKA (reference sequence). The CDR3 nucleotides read TGCAGTGCTAGAAAAGGCGGGGCCTTAAAGACCGGGGAGCTGTTTTTT. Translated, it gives CSARKGGALKTGELFF.

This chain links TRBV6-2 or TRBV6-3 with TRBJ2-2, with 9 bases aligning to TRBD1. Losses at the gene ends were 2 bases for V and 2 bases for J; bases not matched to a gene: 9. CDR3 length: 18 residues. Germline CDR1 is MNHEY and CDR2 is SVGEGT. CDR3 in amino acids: CASSYRAMGQGNTGELFF. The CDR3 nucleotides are TGTGCCAGCAGTTACAGGGCCATGGGACAGGGTAACACCGGGGAGCTGTTTTTT.

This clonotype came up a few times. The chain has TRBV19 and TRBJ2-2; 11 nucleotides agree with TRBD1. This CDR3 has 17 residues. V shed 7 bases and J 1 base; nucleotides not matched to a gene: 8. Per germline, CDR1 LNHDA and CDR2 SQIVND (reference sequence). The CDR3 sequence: CASNLLGTGGNTGELFF. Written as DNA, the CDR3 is TGTGCCAGTAATTTACTCGGGACAGGGGGGAACACCGGGGAGCTGTTTTTT.

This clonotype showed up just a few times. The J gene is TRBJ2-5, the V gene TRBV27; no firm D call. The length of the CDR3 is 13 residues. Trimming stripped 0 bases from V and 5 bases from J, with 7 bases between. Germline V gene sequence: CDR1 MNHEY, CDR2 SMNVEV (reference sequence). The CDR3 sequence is CASSLSYRETQYF. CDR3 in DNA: TGTGCCAGCAGTTTATCGTACCGGGAGACCCAGTACTTC.

CDR3 in DNA: TGTGCCAGCAGCCAACGGCGAGGGGCCCAGTACTTC. Its protein product is CASSQRRGAQYF. The chain recombines TRBV5-8 with TRBJ2-5, with D possibly being TRBD1 or TRBD2 (5 bases each). The CDR3 runs to 12 residues. V was clipped by 4 bases and J by 9 bases, with 13 bases between them. The germline V gene has CDR1 SGHTS and CDR2 YDEGEE.

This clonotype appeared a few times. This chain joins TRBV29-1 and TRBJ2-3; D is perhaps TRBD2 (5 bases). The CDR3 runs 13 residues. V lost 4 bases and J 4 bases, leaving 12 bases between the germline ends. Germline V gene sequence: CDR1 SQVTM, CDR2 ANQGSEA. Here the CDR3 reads CSVGGYGADTQYF. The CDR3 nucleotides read TGCAGCGTTGGTGGGTACGGGGCAGATACGCAGTATTTT.

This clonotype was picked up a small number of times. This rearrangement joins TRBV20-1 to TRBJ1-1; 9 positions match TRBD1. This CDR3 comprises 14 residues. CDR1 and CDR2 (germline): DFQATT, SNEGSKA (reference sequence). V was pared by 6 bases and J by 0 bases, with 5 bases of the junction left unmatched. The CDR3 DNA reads TGCAGTGCCCCGACAGGGGGAGTGAACACTGAAGCTTTCTTT. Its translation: CSAPTGGVNTEAFF.

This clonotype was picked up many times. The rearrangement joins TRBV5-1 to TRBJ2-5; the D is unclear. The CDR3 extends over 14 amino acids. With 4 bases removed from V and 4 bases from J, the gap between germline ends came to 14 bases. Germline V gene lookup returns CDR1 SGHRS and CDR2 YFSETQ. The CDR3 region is CASSPRIIGETQYF. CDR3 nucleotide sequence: TGCGCCAGCAGCCCACGTATAATCGGAGAGACCCAGTACTTC.

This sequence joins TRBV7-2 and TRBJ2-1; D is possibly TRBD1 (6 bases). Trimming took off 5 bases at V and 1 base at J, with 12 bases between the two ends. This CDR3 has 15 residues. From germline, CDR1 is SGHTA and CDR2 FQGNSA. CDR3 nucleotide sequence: TGTGCCAGCAGCGTAGGGGGACGGTCCTACAATGAGCAGTTCTTC. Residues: CASSVGGRSYNEQFF.

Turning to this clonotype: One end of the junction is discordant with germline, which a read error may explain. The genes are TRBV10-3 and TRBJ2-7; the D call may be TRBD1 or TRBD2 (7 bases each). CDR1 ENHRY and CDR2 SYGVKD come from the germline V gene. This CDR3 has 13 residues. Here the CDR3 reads CAISGRGRHEQYF. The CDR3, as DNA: TGTGCCATTAGTGGGAGGGGGCGGCACGAGCAGTACTTC.

The CDR3 coding sequence is TGTGCCAGCACCCTTACCGGGAGAGGATATCAGCCCCAGCATTTT. Translated, it gives CASTLTGRGYQPQHF. V and J are TRBV12-3 or TRBV12-4 and TRBJ1-5; D ambiguous. V was shortened by 7 bases and J by 5 bases, with 18 bases between the two germline ends. This CDR3 region has 15 residues.

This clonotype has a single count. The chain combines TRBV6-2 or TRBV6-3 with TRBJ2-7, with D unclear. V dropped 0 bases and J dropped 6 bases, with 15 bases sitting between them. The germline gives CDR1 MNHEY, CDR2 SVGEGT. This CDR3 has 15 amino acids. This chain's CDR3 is CASSYSIESGSEQYF. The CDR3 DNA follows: TGTGCCAGCAGTTACTCGATCGAGTCTGGAAGCGAGCAGTACTTC.

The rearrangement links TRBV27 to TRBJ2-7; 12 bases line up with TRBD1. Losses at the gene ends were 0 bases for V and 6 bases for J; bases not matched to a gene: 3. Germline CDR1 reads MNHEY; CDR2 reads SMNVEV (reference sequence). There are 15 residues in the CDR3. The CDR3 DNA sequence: TGTGCCAGCAGTTTATCCGGGACAGGGGGCAGCGAGCAGTACTTC. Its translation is CASSLSGTGGSEQYF.

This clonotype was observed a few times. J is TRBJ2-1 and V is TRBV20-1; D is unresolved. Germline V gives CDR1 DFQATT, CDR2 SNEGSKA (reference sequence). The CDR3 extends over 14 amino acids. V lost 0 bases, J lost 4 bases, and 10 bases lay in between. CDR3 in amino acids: CSARDRYSYNEQFF. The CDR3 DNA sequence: TGCAGTGCTAGAGATCGTTATAGTTACAATGAGCAGTTCTTC.

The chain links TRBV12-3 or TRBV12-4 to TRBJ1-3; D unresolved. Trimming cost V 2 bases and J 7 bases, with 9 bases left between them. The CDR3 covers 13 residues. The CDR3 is CASSLMEPNTIYF. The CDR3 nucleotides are TGTGCCAGCAGTTTAATGGAACCCAACACCATATATTTT.

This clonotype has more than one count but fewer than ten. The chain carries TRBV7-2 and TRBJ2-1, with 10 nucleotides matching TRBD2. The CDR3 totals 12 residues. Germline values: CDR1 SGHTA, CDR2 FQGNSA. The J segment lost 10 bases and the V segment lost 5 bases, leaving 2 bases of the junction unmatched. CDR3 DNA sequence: TGTGCCAGCAGCGTGACTAGCGGGGAGCAGTTCTTC. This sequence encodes CASSVTSGEQFF. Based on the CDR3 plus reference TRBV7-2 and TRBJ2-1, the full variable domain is GAGVSQSPSNKVTEKGKDVELRCDPISGHTALYWYRQSLGQGLEFLIYFQGNSAPDKSGLPSDRFSAERTGGSVSTLTIQRTQQEDSAVYLCASSVTSGEQFFGPGTRLTVL.

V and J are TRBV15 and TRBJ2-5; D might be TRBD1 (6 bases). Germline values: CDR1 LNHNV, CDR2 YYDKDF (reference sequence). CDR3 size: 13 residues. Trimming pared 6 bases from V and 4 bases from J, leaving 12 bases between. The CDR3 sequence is CATRKGVTETQYF. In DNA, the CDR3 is TGTGCCACCAGAAAGGGGGTCACAGAGACCCAGTACTTC.

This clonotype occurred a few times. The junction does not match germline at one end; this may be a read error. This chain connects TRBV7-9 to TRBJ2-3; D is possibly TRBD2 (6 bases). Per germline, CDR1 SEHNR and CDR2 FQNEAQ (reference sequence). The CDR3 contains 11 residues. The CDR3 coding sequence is TGTGCCAGCAGCTGGGGACTTAACGAGAGTTTT. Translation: CASSWGLNESF.